The rows below give T cell receptor beta chains drawn from one sample of a study of prognosis after radiotherapy for stage I lung cancer. TCRdb ran MiXCR on the multiplex PCR reads and lists one entry per CDR3 protein. The profile shows 15,000 or so distinct CDR3 sequences, approximately 50% of them singletons. The sequences come from PBMCs, collected before or after stereotactic body radiation therapy (not recorded which). Source of these receptors: a donor aged 50 or older with non-small cell lung cancer. Both conserved end residues are part of each CDR3. A D gene is named only where the DNA matches it firmly. The size entry is marked missing in some rows and otherwise reads once, few, many or a size class.

>TRBV25-1|.|many|TRBJ2-1
TGTGCCAGCAGTGCAGGACTCAGGAATGAGCAGTTCTTC
CASSAGLRNEQFF
>TRBV12-3/TRBV12-4|TRBD1|many|TRBJ1-5
TGTGCCAGCAGTTTACAGGGGGTTCAGCCCCAGCATTTT
CASSLQGVQPQHF
>TRBV28|TRBD1|.|TRBJ2-2
TGTGCCAGCAGTTTTGAGACAGGGGGCTCCGGGGAGCTGTTTTTT
CASSFETGGSGELFF
>TRBV9|.|many|TRBJ2-5
TGTGCCAGCAGCGTTACGGAAGAGACCCAGTACTTC
CASSVTEETQYF
>TRBV30|.|medium-sized|TRBJ1-4
TGTGCCTGGGGCCGGGACGGAGAAAAACTGTTTTTT
CAWGRDGEKLFF
>TRBV29-1|TRBD1|many|TRBJ2-1
TGCAGCGTTGGGGACAGCGATGAGCAGTTCTTC
CSVGDSDEQFF
>TRBV10-3|.|many|TRBJ1-5
TGTGCCATCAGTGACGTCGGTCAGCCCCAGCATTTT
CAISDVGQPQHF
>TRBV5-1|.|many|TRBJ2-7
TGCGCCAGCAGCTTGGGTGCCCGGGGTTCAGGCTCCTACGAGCAGTACTTC
CASSLGARGSGSYEQYF
>TRBV7-9|.|medium-sized|TRBJ1-1
TGTGCCAGCAGCTTAGCAGGCGGGGTCACTGAAGCTTTCTTT
CASSLAGGVTEAFF
>TRBV7-2|TRBD1|medium-sized|TRBJ1-5
TGTGCCAGCAGCAAGGACAGGGCTGGAAATCAGCCCCAGCATTTT
CASSKDRAGNQPQHF
>TRBV19|.|many|TRBJ1-3
TGTGCCAGTAGTCAGAGTGGGAGCTCTGGAAACACCATATATTTT
CASSQSGSSGNTIYF
>TRBV5-6|.|many|TRBJ2-4
TGTGCCAGCAGCTCAGTGGACAGCCCAGACATTCAGTACTTC
CASSSVDSPDIQYF
>TRBV11-3|.|.|TRBJ1-6
TGTGCCAGCAGCTTAGGCAGCTCCTATAATTCACCCCTCCACTTT
CASSLGSSYNSPLHF
>TRBV28|.|many|TRBJ2-1
TGTGCCAGCAGTTGGTTGACAGTAGGCGCCTACAATGAGCAGTTCTTC
CASSWLTVGAYNEQFF
>TRBV5-4|TRBD1|many|TRBJ1-2
TGTGCCAGCAGCTTTTCACAGGGGGACTATGGCTACACCTTC
CASSFSQGDYGYTF
>TRBV20-1|TRBD2|many|TRBJ2-7
TGCAGTGCTAGGGCTAGCGGGAGCTCCTACGAGCAGTACTTC
CSARASGSSYEQYF
>TRBV12-3/TRBV12-4|.|.|TRBJ2-3
TGTGCCAGCAGTTTAGGGCCATATGAGAGGACCAGCACAGATACGCAGTATTTT
CASSLGPYERTSTDTQYF
>TRBV20-1|TRBD2|many|TRBJ2-1
TGCAGTGCCAGACTAGCGGGCAGTTTGTCCTACAATGAGCAGTTCTTC
CSARLAGSLSYNEQFF
>TRBV6-2/TRBV6-3|TRBD1|.|TRBJ1-5
TGTGCCAGCAGTGATAGGTTGACAGGGATACAGCCCCAGCATTTT
CASSDRLTGIQPQHF
>TRBV20-1|.|.|TRBJ2-7
TGCAGTGCCCCTCGAGCAGGGAGCACCTACGAGCAGTACTTC
CSAPRAGSTYEQYF
>TRBV2|TRBD1|many|TRBJ2-5
TGTGCCAGCAGTCGGGACAGGGGGCACCAAGAGACCCAGTACTTC
CASSRDRGHQETQYF
>TRBV20-1|TRBD1|.|TRBJ2-3
TGCAGTGCTAGGGGGACAGGGTTAGGTTGGGATACGCAGTATTTT
CSARGTGLGWDTQYF
>TRBV3-1|TRBD1|.|TRBJ1-2
TGTGCCAGCAGCGCCAACGAGTTACAGGGGTGCAGTGGCTACACCTTC
CASSANELQGCSGYTF
>TRBV28|.|.|TRBJ1-3
TGTGCCAGCAGTTTCCTTGATGATCCCTCTGGAAACACCATATATTTT
CASSFLDDPSGNTIYF
>TRBV6-1|.|.|TRBJ2-3
TGTGCCAGCAGGACAGGTACAGATATGAAGTATTTT
CASRTGTDMKYF
>TRBV27|.|once|TRBJ2-7
TGTGCCAGCAGCTCGGGACGGAAACACTACGAGCAGTACTTC
CASSSGRKHYEQYF
>TRBV12-3/TRBV12-4|TRBD2|many|TRBJ2-1
TGTGCCAGCACCCCCCGCGGGAGGGCCTCCTACAATGAGCAGTTCTTC
CASTPRGRASYNEQFF
>TRBV20-1|.|.|TRBJ1-2
TGCAGTGCTCCAACACAGGGTTCATCTAACTATGGCTACACCTTC
CSAPTQGSSNYGYTF
>TRBV7-9|TRBD1|.|TRBJ2-2
TGTGCCAGCAGCTTCGGGGACAGGGGGACCGGGGAGCTGTTTTTT
CASSFGDRGTGELFF
>TRBV28|.|medium-sized|TRBJ1-3
TGTGCCAGCAGTTTATCCCAGGGCTCTGGAAACACCATATATTTT
CASSLSQGSGNTIYF
>TRBV2|.|.|TRBJ2-1
TGTTCCAGCATTGACCTAGCCTCGGCCCACAATGAGCAGTTCTTC
CSSIDLASAHNEQFF
>TRBV20-1|.|many|TRBJ2-2
TGCAGTGCTAGGGGTTACCTCACCGGGGAGCTGTTTTTT
CSARGYLTGELFF
>TRBV20-1|TRBD2|many|TRBJ2-7
TGCAGTGCTAGAGACCGCTCTAGCGGGAGGAATCATTTCTACGAGCAGTACTTC
CSARDRSSGRNHFYEQYF
>TRBV3-1|.|many|TRBJ2-7
TGTGCCAGCAGCCAAGGGGCAGGACCTTACGAGCAGTACTTC
CASSQGAGPYEQYF
>TRBV2|.|.|TRBJ2-7
TGTGCCAACCTCCGGTACGGCGGGGACGAGCAGTACTTC
CANLRYGGDEQYF
>TRBV20-1|.|.|TRBJ2-3
TGCAGTGCGATACTAGTGGATGGCACAGATACGCAGTATTTT
CSAILVDGTDTQYF
>TRBV12-5|TRBD2|many|TRBJ2-1
TGTGCTAGTGGTTTTAATCCCACTAGCGGGAGTTCCTACAATGAGCAGTTCTTC
CASGFNPTSGSSYNEQFF
>TRBV19|TRBD1|medium-sized|TRBJ2-2
TGTGCCAGTCTAGGCGTTAGACAGGGGGCAGGAGGGGAGCTGTTTTTT
CASLGVRQGAGGELFF
>TRBV6-1|.|.|TRBJ2-6
TGTGCCAGCAATTCCGGGACGGCAAGCTCTGGGGCCAACGTCCTGACTTTC
CASNSGTASSGANVLTF
>TRBV6-2/TRBV6-3|.|medium-sized|TRBJ1-6
TGTGCCAGCAGTTACGTGCCAGGAGATAATTCACCCCTCCACTTT
CASSYVPGDNSPLHF
>TRBV19|.|many|TRBJ2-5
TGTGCCAGCGGGACGGAAGGAGAGACCCAGTACTTC
CASGTEGETQYF
>TRBV7-9|.|.|TRBJ1-1
TGTGCCAGCAGCTTGGACAACTTGAACACTGAAGCTTTCTTT
CASSLDNLNTEAFF
>TRBV27|.|.|TRBJ2-3
TGTGCCAGCAGTTTATCCCGGGGGATCACAGATACGCAGTATTTT
CASSLSRGITDTQYF
>TRBV5-1|TRBD1|.|TRBJ1-2
TGCGCCAGCAGCACGACAGGGGCAGAGGTTTACTATGGCTACACCTTC
CASSTTGAEVYYGYTF
>TRBV19|.|many|TRBJ2-3
TGTGCCAGTAAGGCCAGTATTAGCACAGATACGCAGTATTTT
CASKASISTDTQYF
>TRBV15|.|few|TRBJ2-5
TGTGCCACCAGCAGACCTCCTCACCAGACATGGTGGCAAGAGACCCAGTACTTC
CATSRPPHQTWWQETQYF
>TRBV7-9|TRBD1|.|TRBJ2-2
TGTGCCAGCAGCCAACGAGGACAGGGCGGGGACACCGGGGAGCTGTTTTTT
CASSQRGQGGDTGELFF
>TRBV20-1|.|many|TRBJ2-7
TGCAGTGCTAGCCTCTCAGGCTACGAGCAGTACTTC
CSASLSGYEQYF
>TRBV6-2/TRBV6-3|TRBD1|.|TRBJ1-3
TGTGCCAGCAACGACAGGGGGGCTGGAAACACCATATATTTT
CASNDRGAGNTIYF
>TRBV7-2|.|.|TRBJ1-4
TGTGCCAGCAGCTCAAACGCACGGGGTCAGTCGGAACTGTTTTTT
CASSSNARGQSELFF
>TRBV19|TRBD2|medium-sized|TRBJ2-1
TGTGCCAGTTGCGACCCGGGGGGTGCGGGATTCTCTTTAGGCTACAATGAGCAGTTCTTC
CASCDPGGAGFSLGYNEQFF
>TRBV3-1|.|many|TRBJ1-6
TGTGCCAGCAGTCCCGGAGGGGTTTATTCACCCCTCCACTTT
CASSPGGVYSPLHF
>TRBV27|.|.|TRBJ2-7
TGTGCCAGCAGTTTAGGGACAAGAACCTACGAGCTGTACTTC
CASSLGTRTYELYF
>TRBV6-9|.|.|TRBJ2-7
TGTGCCAGCAGTTCAAATTTCCACGAGCAGTACTTC
CASSSNFHEQYF
>TRBV28|.|many|TRBJ2-1
TGTGCCAGCAGTTTATACCTTGGCCCCGGGCTCCCTTACAATGAGCAGTTCTTC
CASSLYLGPGLPYNEQFF
>TRBV7-3|TRBD2|.|TRBJ2-2
TGTGCCATGGGACTAGCGGGAAACACCGGGGAGCTGTTTTTT
CAMGLAGNTGELFF